The 4 T cell receptor beta chains presented below share a single source sample, sequenced in a study of cytomegalovirus exposure and HLA in healthy donors. Primers included in the PCR were 60 Vbeta and 13 Jbeta primers. Measured with immunoSEQ multiplex PCR; TCRdb has only the in-frame clones, and not every one. This repertoire shows more than 90,000 clones, around 80% found once; its top ten account for just over 0.75%. The source material was PBMCs. The receptors stem from a woman aged 55-75 years in good health and CMV-seronegative.

This clone showed up just a few times. The chain uses TRBV2 and TRBJ1-2; a possible D gene is TRBD1 (5 bases). Germline-derived CDR1 and CDR2 are SNHLY and FYNNEI. The length of the CDR3 is 14 residues. The V and J ends lost 4 bases and 3 bases respectively, with 12 bases between them. CDR3 coding DNA: TGTGCCAGCAGTGGGAGGGACGAGGACTATGGCTACACCTTC. Amino acids: CASSGRDEDYGYTF.

This clone was picked up one time. This rearrangement joins TRBV28 to TRBJ2-5, with 10 bases fitting TRBD2. Germline lookup yields CDR1 MDHEN and CDR2 SYDVKM. The CDR3 contains 14 residues. V dropped 9 bases and J dropped 5; count of bases not matched to a gene: 9. For the CDR3, the DNA is TGTGCCAGTTTGGGGCTAGCGGGAGAGGAGACCCAGTACTTC. The encoded protein is CASLGLAGEETQYF.

The chain links TRBV6-5 to TRBJ2-7; 9 nucleotides match TRBD2. The J segment lost 0 bases and the V segment lost 2 bases, leaving 5 bases of the junction unmatched. Germline values: CDR1 MNHEY, CDR2 SVGAGI. This CDR3 is built from 16 residues. CDR3 region: CASSYALAGSSYEQYF. The CDR3 DNA follows: TGTGCCAGCAGTTACGCGCTAGCGGGGAGCTCCTACGAGCAGTACTTC.

The chain recombines TRBV27 with TRBJ2-2; D call uncertain. The germline CDR1 and CDR2 sequences are MNHEY and SMNVEV (reference sequence). V shed 5 bases and J shed 4 bases, with 5 bases lying between them. The CDR3 is 12 residues long. CDR3 nucleotide sequence: TGTGCCAGCAGTCTCGTCACCGGGGAGCTGTTTTTT. Translating gives CASSLVTGELFF.